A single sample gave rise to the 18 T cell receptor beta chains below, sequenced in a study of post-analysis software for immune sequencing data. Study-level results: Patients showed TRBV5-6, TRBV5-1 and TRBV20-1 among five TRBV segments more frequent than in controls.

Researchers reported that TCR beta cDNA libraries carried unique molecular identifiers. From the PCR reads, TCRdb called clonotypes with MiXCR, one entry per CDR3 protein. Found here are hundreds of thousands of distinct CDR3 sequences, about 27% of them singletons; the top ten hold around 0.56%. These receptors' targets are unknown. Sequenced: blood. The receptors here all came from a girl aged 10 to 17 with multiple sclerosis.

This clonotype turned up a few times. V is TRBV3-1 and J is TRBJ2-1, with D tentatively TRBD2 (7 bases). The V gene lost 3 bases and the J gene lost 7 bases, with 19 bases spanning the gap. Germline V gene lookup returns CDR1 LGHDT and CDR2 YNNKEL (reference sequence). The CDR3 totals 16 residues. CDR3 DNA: TGTGCCAGCAGCCATTATGTAACGGGGGGCGGAAATGAGCAGTTCTTC. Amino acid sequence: CASSHYVTGGGNEQFF.

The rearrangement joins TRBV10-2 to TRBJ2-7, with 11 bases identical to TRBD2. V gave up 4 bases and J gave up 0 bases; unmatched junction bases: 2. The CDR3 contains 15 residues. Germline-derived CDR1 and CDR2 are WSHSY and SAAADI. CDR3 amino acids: CASSVAGGDSYEQYF. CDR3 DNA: TGCGCCAGCAGTGTAGCGGGAGGGGACTCCTACGAGCAGTACTTC.

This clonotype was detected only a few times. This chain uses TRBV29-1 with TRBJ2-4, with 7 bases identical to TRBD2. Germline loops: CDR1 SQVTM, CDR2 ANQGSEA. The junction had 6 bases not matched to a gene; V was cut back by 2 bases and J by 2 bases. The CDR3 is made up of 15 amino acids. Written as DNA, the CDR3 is TGCAGCGTTGAACCGGGGGGTGTTACCAAAAACATTCAGTACTTC. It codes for CSVEPGGVTKNIQYF.

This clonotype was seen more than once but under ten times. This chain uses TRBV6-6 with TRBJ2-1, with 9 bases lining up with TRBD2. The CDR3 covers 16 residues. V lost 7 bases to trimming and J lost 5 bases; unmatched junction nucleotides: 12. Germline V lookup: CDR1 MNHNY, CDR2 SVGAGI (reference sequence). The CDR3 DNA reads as TGTGCCAGCACCAAGACCGGGACTAGCTACCACAATGAGCAGTTCTTC. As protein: CASTKTGTSYHNEQFF.

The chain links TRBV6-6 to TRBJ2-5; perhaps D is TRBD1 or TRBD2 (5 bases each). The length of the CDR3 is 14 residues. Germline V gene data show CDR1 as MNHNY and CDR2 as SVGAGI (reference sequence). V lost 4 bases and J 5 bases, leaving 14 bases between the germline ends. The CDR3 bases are TGTGCCAGCAGTTCCATGGGACGCCCCGAGACCCAGTACTTC. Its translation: CASSSMGRPETQYF.

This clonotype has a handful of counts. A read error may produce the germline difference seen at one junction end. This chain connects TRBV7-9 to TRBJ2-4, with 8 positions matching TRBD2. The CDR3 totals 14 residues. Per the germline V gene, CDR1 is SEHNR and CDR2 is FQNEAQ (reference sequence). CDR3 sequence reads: CASGLDGRAVIQYF. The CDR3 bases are TGTGCCAGCGGCTTAGACGGGAGGGCCGTCATTCAGTACTTC.

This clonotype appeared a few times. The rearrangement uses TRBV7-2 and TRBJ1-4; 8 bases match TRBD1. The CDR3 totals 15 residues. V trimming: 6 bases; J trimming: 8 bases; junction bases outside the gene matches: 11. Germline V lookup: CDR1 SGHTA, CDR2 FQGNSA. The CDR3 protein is CASRPNPGGVEKLFF. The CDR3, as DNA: TGTGCCAGCAGACCCAATCCAGGGGGCGTCGAAAAACTGTTTTTT.

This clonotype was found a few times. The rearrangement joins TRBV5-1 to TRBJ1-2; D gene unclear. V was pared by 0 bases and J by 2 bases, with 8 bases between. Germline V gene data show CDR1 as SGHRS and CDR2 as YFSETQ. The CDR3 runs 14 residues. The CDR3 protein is CASSLDSKNYGYTF. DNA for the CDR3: TGCGCCAGCAGCTTGGACAGTAAGAACTATGGCTACACCTTC.

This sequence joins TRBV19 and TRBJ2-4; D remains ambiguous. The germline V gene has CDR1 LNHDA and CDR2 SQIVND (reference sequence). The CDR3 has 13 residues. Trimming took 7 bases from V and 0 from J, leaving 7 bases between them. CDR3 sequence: CASNNLAKNIQYF. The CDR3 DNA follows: TGTGCCAGTAACAACTTAGCCAAAAACATTCAGTACTTC.

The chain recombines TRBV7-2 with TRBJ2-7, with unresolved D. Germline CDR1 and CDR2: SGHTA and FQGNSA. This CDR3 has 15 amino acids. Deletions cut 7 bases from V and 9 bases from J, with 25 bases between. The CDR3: CASTNEHSRLSRQYF. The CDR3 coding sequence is TGTGCCAGCACCAACGAACACTCCAGATTATCCCGGCAGTACTTC.

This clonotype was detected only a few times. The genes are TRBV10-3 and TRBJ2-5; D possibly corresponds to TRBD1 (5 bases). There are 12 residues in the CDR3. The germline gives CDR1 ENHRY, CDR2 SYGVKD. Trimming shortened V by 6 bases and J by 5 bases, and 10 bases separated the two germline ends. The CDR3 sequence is CAISQGGETQYF. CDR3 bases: TGTGCCATCAGCCAGGGTGGCGAGACCCAGTACTTC.

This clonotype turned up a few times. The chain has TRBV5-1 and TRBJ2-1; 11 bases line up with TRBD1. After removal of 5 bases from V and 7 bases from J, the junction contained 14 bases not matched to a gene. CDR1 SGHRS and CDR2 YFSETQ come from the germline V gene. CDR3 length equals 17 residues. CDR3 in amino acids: CASSPRTGGEVWNEQFF. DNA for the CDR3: TGCGCCAGCAGTCCTAGGACAGGGGGCGAAGTTTGGAATGAGCAGTTCTTC.

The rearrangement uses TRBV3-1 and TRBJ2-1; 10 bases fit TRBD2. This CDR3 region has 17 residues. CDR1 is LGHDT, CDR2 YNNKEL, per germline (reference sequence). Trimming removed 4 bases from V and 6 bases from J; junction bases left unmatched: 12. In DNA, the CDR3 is TGTGCCAGCAGCCGACCTTCGGGAGCGGGAGGGCCCAATGAGCAGTTCTTC. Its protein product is CASSRPSGAGGPNEQFF.

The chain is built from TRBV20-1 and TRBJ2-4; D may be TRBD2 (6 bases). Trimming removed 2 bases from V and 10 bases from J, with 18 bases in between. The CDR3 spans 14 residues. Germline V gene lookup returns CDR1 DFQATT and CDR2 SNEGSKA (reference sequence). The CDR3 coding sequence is TGCAGTGCTAGAATCCCTCTCGCCGGGGGTATTCAGTACTTC. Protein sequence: CSARIPLAGGIQYF.

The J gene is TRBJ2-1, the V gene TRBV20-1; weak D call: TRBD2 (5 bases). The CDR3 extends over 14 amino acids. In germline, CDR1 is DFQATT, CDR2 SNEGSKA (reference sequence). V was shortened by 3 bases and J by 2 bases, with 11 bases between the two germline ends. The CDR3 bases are TGCAGTGCTAGGTGGCTAGCACCCTACAATGAGCAGTTCTTC. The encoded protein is CSARWLAPYNEQFF.

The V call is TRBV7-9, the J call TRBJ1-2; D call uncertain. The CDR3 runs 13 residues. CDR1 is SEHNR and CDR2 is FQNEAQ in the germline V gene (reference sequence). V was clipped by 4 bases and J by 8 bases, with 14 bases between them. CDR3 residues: CASSSGPAGGYTF. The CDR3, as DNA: TGTGCCAGCAGCTCCGGGCCTGCGGGGGGCTACACCTTC. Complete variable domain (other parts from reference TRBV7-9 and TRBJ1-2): DTGVSQNPRHKITKRGQNVTFRCDPISEHNRLYWYRQTLGQGPEFLTYFQNEAQLEKSRLLSDRFSAERPKGSFSTLEIQRTEQGDSAMYLCASSSGPAGGYTFGSGTRLTVV.

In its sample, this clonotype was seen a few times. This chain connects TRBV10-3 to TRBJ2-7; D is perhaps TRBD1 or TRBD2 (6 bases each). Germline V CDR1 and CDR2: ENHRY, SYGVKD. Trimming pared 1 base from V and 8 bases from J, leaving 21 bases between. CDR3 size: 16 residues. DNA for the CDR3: TGTGCCATCAGTGAGTGGGGGGCGAGTTCACGGGAGAAGCAGTACTTC. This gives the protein CAISEWGASSREKQYF.

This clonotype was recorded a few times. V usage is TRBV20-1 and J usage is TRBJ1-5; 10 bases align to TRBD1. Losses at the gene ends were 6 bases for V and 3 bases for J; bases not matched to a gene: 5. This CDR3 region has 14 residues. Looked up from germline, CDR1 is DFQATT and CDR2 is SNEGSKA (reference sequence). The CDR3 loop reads CSAPGQGYNQPQHF. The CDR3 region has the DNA TGCAGTGCCCCGGGACAGGGGTACAATCAGCCCCAGCATTTT.